A single sample is the source of the 27 T cell receptor beta chains below, sequenced in a study of cytomegalovirus exposure and HLA in healthy donors. PCR was performed using 60 Vbeta and 13 Jbeta primers. Sequencing was performed with immunoSEQ multiplex PCR; in TCRdb, only in-frame clones are kept and a portion is missing. The sample lists 95,000 to 150,000 clones, approximately 79% occurring once. Source material: PBMCs. Source of these receptors: a man in his thirties or forties in good health and CMV-seronegative.

This clone was picked up a small number of times. The V and J genes are TRBV11-2 and TRBJ2-7; TRBD2 matches 9 bases. Looked up from germline, CDR1 is SGHAT and CDR2 is FQNNGV. With V trimmed by 5 bases and J by 5 bases, 13 bases remained unmatched. The CDR3 is 16 amino acids. In nucleotides, the CDR3 is TGTGCCAGCAGCCCGTACTTGCGGGGGGGTCAAGACGAGCAGTACTTC. This codes for CASSPYLRGGQDEQYF. Full variable domain (rest looked up from reference TRBV11-2 and TRBJ2-7): EAGVAQSPRYKIIEKRQSVAFWCNPISGHATLYWYQQILGQGPKLLIQFQNNGVVDDSQLPKDRFSAERLKGVDSTLKIQPAKLEDSAVYLCASSPYLRGGQDEQYFGPGTRLTVT.

The chain combines TRBV7-2 with TRBJ1-1; D call uncertain. Trimming removed 8 bases at V and 5 bases at J, with 18 bases between. The germline V gene encodes CDR1 SGHTA and CDR2 FQGNSA. The CDR3 has 14 residues. CDR3 protein: CASSWATRMTEAFF. CDR3 nucleotides: TGTGCCAGCTCATGGGCGACCAGGATGACTGAAGCTTTCTTT.

The chain is built from TRBV6-5 and TRBJ1-5; D unresolved. Germline-derived CDR1 and CDR2 are MNHEY and SVGAGI. Trimming removed 6 bases from V and 0 bases from J, with 9 bases in between. This CDR3 has 14 residues. The CDR3: CASSQTSSNQPQHF. CDR3 in DNA: TGTGCCAGCAGCCAAACCAGTAGCAATCAGCCCCAGCATTTT.

This chain links TRBV5-6 with TRBJ2-2; D ambiguous. The V and J ends lost 2 bases and 4 bases respectively, with 18 bases between them. This CDR3 spans 17 amino acids. CDR1 SGHDT and CDR2 YYEEEE come from the germline V gene. CDR3 bases: TGTGCCAGCAGCTTTCGGGTCCTATCTGTCGGCACCGGGGAGCTGTTTTTT. Amino acid sequence: CASSFRVLSVGTGELFF.

The sample holds a few counts of this clone. This sequence joins TRBV2 and TRBJ2-2, with a weak D call TRBD2 (5 bases). There are 14 residues in the CDR3. V dropped 6 bases and J dropped 0 bases, with 8 bases sitting between them. Germline V gene lookup returns CDR1 SNHLY and CDR2 FYNNEI. CDR3 DNA sequence: TGTGCCAGCAGAACTAGTCCGAACACCGGGGAGCTGTTTTTT. Amino acids: CASRTSPNTGELFF.

The chain couples TRBV10-3 to TRBJ2-1; TRBD1 agrees at 7 bases. Losses at the gene ends were 9 bases for V and 4 bases for J; bases not matched to a gene: 9. Germline V gives CDR1 ENHRY, CDR2 SYGVKD. The CDR3 is 14 amino acids. As DNA, the CDR3 is TGTGCCATTGGGACAGCCTCAAGTTACAATGAGCAGTTCTTC. Its translation: CAIGTASSYNEQFF.

This clone came up a few times. This rearrangement joins TRBV15 to TRBJ2-5; 15 bases map to TRBD2. The germline V gene has CDR1 LNHNV and CDR2 YYDKDF (reference sequence). This CDR3 spans 18 amino acids. Trimming cost V 1 base and J 3 bases; bases outside gene matches: 6. The CDR3 protein is CATSRGMGTSGGKETQYF. Here the CDR3 DNA reads TGTGCCACCAGCAGAGGAATGGGGACTAGCGGGGGGAAAGAGACCCAGTACTTC.

The rearrangement links TRBV7-2 to TRBJ2-5; 8 positions agree with TRBD1. The CDR3 is 16 residues long. J was trimmed by 5 bases and V by 8 bases; bases with no gene match: 16. Germline lookup yields CDR1 SGHTA and CDR2 FQGNSA. The CDR3 loop reads CASAPPWQGAKETQYF. The CDR3 DNA is TGTGCCAGCGCTCCCCCGTGGCAGGGGGCAAAGGAGACCCAGTACTTC.

This clone was observed a handful of times. This chain connects TRBV13 to TRBJ1-2, with D tentatively TRBD1 (6 bases). V lost 5 bases, J lost 1 base, and 23 bases lay in between. The CDR3 length is 18 residues. Germline V gene sequence: CDR1 PRHDT, CDR2 FYEKMQ (reference sequence). This chain's CDR3 is CASSPPRTASPFNYGYTF. DNA of the CDR3: TGTGCCAGCAGCCCGCCCCGGACAGCCTCTCCCTTTAACTATGGCTACACCTTC. The whole variable domain, filled in from reference TRBV13 and TRBJ1-2, reads AAGVIQSPRHLIKEKRETATLKCYPIPRHDTVYWYQQGPGQDPQFLISFYEKMQSDKGSIPDRFSAQQFSDYHSELNMSSLELGDSALYFCASSPPRTASPFNYGYTFGSGTRLTVV.

V usage is TRBV2 and J usage is TRBJ1-5; D is undetermined. The CDR3 is 14 residues long. V shed 7 bases and J shed 4 bases, with 14 bases lying between them. Germline V lookup: CDR1 SNHLY, CDR2 FYNNEI. The CDR3 DNA follows: TGTGCCAGCACCGGGTCGTCCGGGAATCAGCCCCAGCATTTT. Amino acids: CASTGSSGNQPQHF.

This CDR3 reads CASSLRPPNEQFF. In DNA form, the CDR3 reads TGTGCCAGCAGCCTACGCCCACCCAATGAGCAGTTCTTC. V gene TRBV7-2 combines with J gene TRBJ2-1; D ambiguous. Trimming took off 5 bases at V and 6 bases at J, with 11 bases between the two ends. Germline CDR1 and CDR2: SGHTA and FQGNSA. This CDR3 has 13 residues.

The chain joins TRBV27 to TRBJ1-6, with 7 bases fitting TRBD1. The V and J ends lost 1 base and 0 bases, in that order; junction bases with no gene match: 9. CDR3 length equals 19 residues. Germline V gene lookup returns CDR1 MNHEY and CDR2 SMNVEV (reference sequence). DNA for the CDR3: TGTGCCAGCAGTTTATTGGCCCGGGACAGAAGCTCCTATAATTCACCCCTCCACTTT. This translates into CASSLLARDRSSYNSPLHF.

The gene calls are TRBV7-2 and TRBJ2-3; D possibly corresponds to TRBD1 (5 bases). V lost 2 bases and J lost 3, with 15 bases in between. This CDR3 is 16 amino acids long. CDR1 and CDR2 (germline): SGHTA, FQGNSA. The CDR3 DNA reads TGTGCCAGCAGCTTAACAAGGGGAATGGGGACAGATACGCAGTATTTT. Its protein is CASSLTRGMGTDTQYF.

The chain combines TRBV30 with TRBJ2-7, with D unclear. With 1 base removed from V and 6 bases from J, the gap between germline ends came to 10 bases. This CDR3 is 12 amino acids long. Germline V gene data show CDR1 as GTSNPN and CDR2 as SVGIG (reference sequence). The CDR3 DNA follows: TGTGCCTGGAGTGGCGGCGCGTCCGAGCAGTACTTC. As protein: CAWSGGASEQYF.

The chain combines TRBV30 with TRBJ1-3, with unresolved D. V was trimmed by 4 bases and J by 7 bases, leaving 8 bases between them. There are 11 residues in the CDR3. Per germline, CDR1 GTSNPN and CDR2 SVGIG (reference sequence). The CDR3 DNA is TGTGCCTGGACTGCGGGGAACACCATATATTTT. Translation: CAWTAGNTIYF.

The V gene is TRBV7-7, the J gene TRBJ2-7; 10 positions agree with TRBD1. CDR1 is SSHAT and CDR2 is FNYEAQ in the germline V gene (reference sequence). V shed 8 bases and J 3 bases; nucleotides not matched to a gene: 7. The length of the CDR3 is 14 residues. The CDR3 region has the DNA TGTGCCAGCCCCTCCGGGACAGGGGTCTACGAGCAGTACTTC. Amino acids: CASPSGTGVYEQYF.

The J gene is TRBJ2-7, the V gene TRBV21-1; TRBD2, the table's D call, lacks a check against the DNA. TRBV21-1 counts as a pseudogene. This CDR3 is built from 18 residues. The CDR3 spells CASSQTDPRGASSYEQYF. The DNA of the CDR3 is TGTGCCAGCAGCCAAACGGACCCACGGGGAGCGAGCTCCTACGAGCAGTACTTC.

For this clone: Mismatch with germline at one junction end may stem from a read error. The sample contains more than one DNA sequence encoding this CDR3. This CDR3 reads CASSDGAFGSPLHF. The CDR3 region has the DNA TGTGCCAGTAGTGATGGGGCATTTGGCTCACCCCTCCACTTT. V and J are TRBV6-1 and TRBJ1-6, with D tentatively TRBD1 (5 bases). Germline V gene data show CDR1 as MNHNS and CDR2 as SASEGT. The CDR3 consists of 14 residues.

V gene TRBV28 combines with J gene TRBJ1-2, with 8 positions matching TRBD1. Germline assignment: CDR1 MDHEN and CDR2 SYDVKM. The V and J ends lost 6 bases and 5 bases, in that order; junction bases with no gene match: 8. The CDR3 sequence is 14 residues long. CDR3 residues: CASREQGEIYGYTF. CDR3 in DNA: TGTGCCAGCAGGGAACAGGGGGAGATTTATGGCTACACCTTC.

The chain joins TRBV27 to TRBJ1-2, with 7 bases that match TRBD1. J was trimmed by 6 bases and V by 3 bases; bases with no gene match: 1. This CDR3 region has 12 residues. Germline V gene sequence: CDR1 MNHEY, CDR2 SMNVEV (reference sequence). The DNA for the CDR3 is TGTGCCAGCAGTTTGAGGGGGCATGGCTACACCTTC. Translation: CASSLRGHGYTF.

V usage is TRBV6-5 and J usage is TRBJ1-1; weak D call: TRBD1 (6 bases). Looked up from germline, CDR1 is MNHEY and CDR2 is SVGAGI. The CDR3 has 15 residues. V shed 6 bases and J shed 0 bases, with 14 bases lying between them. The CDR3: CASSSPGQVNTEAFF. As DNA, the CDR3 is TGTGCCAGCAGCTCGCCGGGACAAGTGAACACTGAAGCTTTCTTT.

The gene calls are TRBV6-1 and TRBJ2-3, with D tentatively TRBD1 (5 bases). The CDR3 contains 17 residues. Trimming took 7 bases from V and 3 from J, leaving 23 bases between them. The germline V gene has CDR1 MNHNS and CDR2 SASEGT. CDR3 sequence (DNA): TGTGCCAGCATTGACGCCTCAGGGTGGGCCGGAACAGATACGCAGTATTTT. It is translated as CASIDASGWAGTDTQYF.

J is TRBJ1-5 and V is TRBV27; 8 nucleotides agree with TRBD1. Losses at the gene ends were 6 bases for V and 5 bases for J; bases not matched to a gene: 9. Germline CDR1 reads MNHEY; CDR2 reads SMNVEV (reference sequence). CDR3 length: 15 amino acids. Here the CDR3 reads CASRGGTGRDQPQHF. The CDR3 region has the DNA TGTGCCAGCAGAGGCGGGACAGGTCGCGATCAGCCCCAGCATTTT.

The V gene is TRBV7-2, the J gene TRBJ2-3; TRBD2 matches 7 bases. The V segment lost 5 bases and the J segment 1 base; nucleotides outside the gene matches: 3. Germline V gene sequence: CDR1 SGHTA, CDR2 FQGNSA. This CDR3 has 14 amino acids. Here the CDR3 reads CASSPTSGTDTQYF. CDR3 nucleotide sequence: TGTGCCAGCAGCCCCACTAGCGGCACAGATACGCAGTATTTT.

CDR3 residues: CASSQVASGDSYEQYF. The CDR3 bases are TGCGCCAGCAGCCAAGTGGCTAGCGGGGACTCCTACGAGCAGTACTTC. This chain connects TRBV4-3 to TRBJ2-7, with 9 bases that match TRBD2. The CDR3 sequence is 16 residues long. Looked up from germline, CDR1 is LGHNA and CDR2 is YSLEER. The trim removed 1 base at V and 0 bases at J, leaving 4 bases unmatched.

The J gene is TRBJ1-1, the V gene TRBV10-2; D is possibly TRBD1 (5 bases). Trimming stripped 2 bases from V and 1 base from J, with 14 bases between. The germline V gene encodes CDR1 WSHSY and CDR2 SAAADI. The CDR3 totals 16 residues. CDR3 in amino acids: CASSEGRTLENTEAFF. The CDR3 bases are TGCGCCAGCAGTGAGGGTCGGACACTGGAGAACACTGAAGCTTTCTTT.

The rearrangement uses TRBV5-8 and TRBJ2-2, with 8 nucleotides matching TRBD1. Germline assignment: CDR1 SGHTS and CDR2 YDEGEE. This CDR3 comprises 16 residues. The V gene end was trimmed by 2 bases and the J gene end by 7 bases; junction bases not matched to a gene: 10. The CDR3 spells CASSFTGTGEDGELFF. Here the CDR3 DNA reads TGTGCCAGCAGCTTTACCGGGACAGGAGAAGACGGGGAGCTGTTTTTT.